The next 32 T cell receptor beta chains were all read from a single sample in a study of CD8 T cells in ankylosing spondylitis. A single record per CDR3 protein comes from TCRdb applying MiXCR to the 5' RACE reads. The data show about 320,000 distinct CDR3 sequences, 11% seen once. Sequencing input: blood, either unsorted or a sorted T cell fraction (not recorded which). The source is a female donor with ankylosing spondylitis or in good health (not recorded which).

This clonotype was detected many times. The gene calls are TRBV6-5 and TRBJ1-5; D is ambiguous. Germline V gives CDR1 MNHEY, CDR2 SVGAGI. The V end was cut by 2 bases, the J end by 6 bases, with 11 bases between. This CDR3 is 14 amino acids long. This chain's CDR3 is CASSYGVVGQPQHF. The CDR3 DNA follows: TGTGCCAGCAGTTACGGGGTCGTGGGTCAGCCCCAGCATTTT.

The rearrangement uses TRBV10-3 and TRBJ2-7, with D uncertain. In germline, CDR1 is ENHRY, CDR2 SYGVKD. Trimming stripped 5 bases from V and 0 bases from J, with 11 bases between. The CDR3 is made up of 14 amino acids. The CDR3 region has the DNA TGTGCCATCAGTTCGGACCCCTTCTCCTACGAGCAGTACTTC. Translated: CAISSDPFSYEQYF.

V and J are TRBV7-2 and TRBJ2-1; 13 nucleotides match TRBD2. This CDR3 contains 17 residues. CDR1 SGHTA and CDR2 FQGNSA come from the germline V gene. The V gene end was trimmed by 4 bases and the J gene end by 7 bases; junction bases not matched to a gene: 10. The CDR3, as DNA: TGTGCCAGCAGCTCGCCCGGACTAGCGGGAGTAGGGAATGAGCAGTTCTTC. This encodes CASSSPGLAGVGNEQFF. The full variable domain, its missing parts supplied by reference TRBV7-2 and TRBJ2-1, is GAGVSQSPSNKVTEKGKDVELRCDPISGHTALYWYRQSLGQGLEFLIYFQGNSAPDKSGLPSDRFSAERTGGSVSTLTIQRTQQEDSAVYLCASSSPGLAGVGNEQFFGPGTRLTVL.

This clonotype has at least ten counts. V usage is TRBV20-1 and J usage is TRBJ2-7; D may be TRBD1 (5 bases). The CDR3 runs 11 residues. The germline gives CDR1 DFQATT, CDR2 SNEGSKA (reference sequence). The CDR3 nucleotides read TGCACCCTAGTAAGGGGCGGCGAGCAGTACTTC. Its protein is CTLVRGGEQYF.

In its sample, this clonotype was seen many times. The chain combines TRBV10-3 with TRBJ1-1; D is uncertain. This CDR3 is built from 10 residues. With 11 bases removed from V and 6 bases from J, the gap between germline ends came to 10 bases. CDR1 and CDR2 (germline): ENHRY, SYGVKD. The DNA for the CDR3 is TGTGCCCCCCTCGGTTCTGAAGCTTTCTTT. Translation gives CAPLGSEAFF.

This clonotype was found a few times. The CDR3 reads CASRRVEGLPSSYEQYF. The CDR3 DNA follows: TGTGCCAGCAGGAGAGTGGAGGGCTTACCCAGCTCCTACGAGCAGTACTTC. This chain uses TRBV6-1 with TRBJ2-7, with D maybe TRBD2 (6 bases). V was shortened by 6 bases and J by 0 bases, with 21 bases between the two germline ends. CDR3 length: 17 residues. Germline lookup yields CDR1 MNHNS and CDR2 SASEGT.

This chain links TRBV20-1 with TRBJ2-5; the match to TRBD1 covers 8 bases. The germline CDR1 and CDR2 sequences are DFQATT and SNEGSKA (reference sequence). The CDR3 contains 13 residues. Trimming cost V 3 bases and J 1 base; bases outside gene matches: 1. CDR3 in DNA: TGCAGTGCTAGGCAGGGGGCCCAAGAGACCCAGTACTTC. Translated: CSARQGAQETQYF.

This clonotype was recorded a few times. The rearrangement joins TRBV5-1 to TRBJ2-1; D not certain. Trimming left V 0 bases short and J 6 bases short, with 10 bases between. Looked up from germline, CDR1 is SGHRS and CDR2 is YFSETQ. This CDR3 has 14 amino acids. In DNA, the CDR3 is TGCGCCAGCAGCTTGGGCAGCCTTATCAATGAGCAGTTCTTC. Protein: CASSLGSLINEQFF.

This clonotype has ten or more counts. CDR3: CSVKGKNEQFF. CDR3 nucleotides: TGCAGCGTTAAGGGGAAGAATGAGCAGTTCTTC. The J gene is TRBJ2-1, the V gene TRBV29-1; tentatively, D is TRBD1 (5 bases). The V gene lost 5 bases and the J gene lost 7 bases, with 9 bases spanning the gap. The CDR3 is made up of 11 amino acids. The germline V gene has CDR1 SQVTM and CDR2 ANQGSEA.

The sample holds many counts of this clonotype. This chain links TRBV5-1 with TRBJ2-1, with 11 bases matching TRBD2. The CDR3 consists of 15 residues. After removal of 4 bases from V and 8 bases from J, the junction contained 8 bases not matched to a gene. Germline CDR1 reads SGHRS; CDR2 reads YFSETQ. The CDR3 sequence is CASSLNSGRAHEQFF. The DNA of the CDR3 is TGCGCCAGCAGCCTCAATAGCGGGAGGGCCCATGAGCAGTTCTTC.

The V gene is TRBV28, the J gene TRBJ2-1; no reliable D call. Germline V CDR1 and CDR2: MDHEN, SYDVKM. There are 15 residues in the CDR3. Trimming removed 3 bases from V and 0 bases from J, with 9 bases in between. CDR3 bases: TGTGCCAGCAGTTTGAGAGCAAGCTCCTACAATGAGCAGTTCTTC. Protein product: CASSLRASSYNEQFF.

The sample holds many counts of this clonotype. The chain combines TRBV5-6 with TRBJ1-6; 9 positions match TRBD1. CDR3 length: 14 residues. The ends lost 3 bases at V and 8 bases at J; junction bases unmatched: 3. Germline CDR1 is SGHDT and CDR2 is YYEEEE. The CDR3 DNA is TGTGCCAGCAGCTACCGGGACAGGGATTCACCCCTCCACTTT. This translates into CASSYRDRDSPLHF.

Many counts were recorded for this clonotype. The chain combines TRBV20-1 with TRBJ2-5; no clear D gene. CDR1 and CDR2 (germline): DFQATT, SNEGSKA (reference sequence). V gave up 3 bases and J gave up 2 bases, with 7 bases separating them. This CDR3 comprises 12 residues. The CDR3 nucleotides read TGCAGTGCTAGTCCTAGGCAAGAGACCCAGTACTTC. Amino acids: CSASPRQETQYF.

This clonotype has at least ten counts. This chain joins TRBV29-1 and TRBJ1-3; no clear D gene. The CDR3 sequence is 13 residues long. Trimming pared 7 bases from V and 0 bases from J, leaving 10 bases between. Germline-derived CDR1 and CDR2 are SQVTM and ANQGSEA. The CDR3 DNA reads as TGCAGCGCCGGTCAGAACTCTGGAAACACCATATATTTT. Its protein product is CSAGQNSGNTIYF.

Many counts were recorded for this clonotype. V gene TRBV7-6 combines with J gene TRBJ2-7, with TRBD2 matching over 8 bases. The germline gives CDR1 SGHVS, CDR2 FNYEAQ. Trimming at V came to 1 base and at J to 3 bases, leaving 5 bases not matched to a gene. The CDR3 runs 15 residues. In DNA form, the CDR3 reads TGTGCCAGCAGCTTAGAAGCGGGAGAAAACTACGAGCAGTACTTC. Translation: CASSLEAGENYEQYF. The whole variable domain, remainder taken from reference TRBV7-6 and TRBJ2-7, is GAGVSQSPRYKVTKRGQDVALRCDPISGHVSLYWYRQALGQGPEFLTYFNYEAQQDKSGLPNDRFSAERPEGSISTLTIQRTEQRDSAMYRCASSLEAGENYEQYFGPGTRLTVT.

This clonotype was seen ten or more times. The chain is built from TRBV20-1 and TRBJ2-3; 8 nucleotides line up with TRBD2. The CDR3 extends over 17 amino acids. Germline loops: CDR1 DFQATT, CDR2 SNEGSKA (reference sequence). The trim removed 4 bases at V and 2 bases at J, leaving 14 bases unmatched. The CDR3: CSATRAGGRLNTDTQYF. CDR3 DNA: TGCAGTGCTACCCGAGCGGGCGGGAGGCTTAACACAGATACGCAGTATTTT.

This clonotype appeared a few times. The rearrangement uses TRBV19 and TRBJ2-7; 7 positions match TRBD1. The V gene end was trimmed by 3 bases and the J gene end by 5 bases; junction bases not matched to a gene: 4. CDR1 is LNHDA, CDR2 SQIVND, per germline (reference sequence). This CDR3 has 13 amino acids. The CDR3 spells CASSILTGDEQYF. Written as DNA, the CDR3 is TGTGCCAGTAGTATCCTAACAGGGGACGAGCAGTACTTC.

This clonotype was observed many times. J is TRBJ1-1 and V is TRBV20-1, with D unclear. From germline, CDR1 is DFQATT and CDR2 SNEGSKA (reference sequence). Deletions cut 5 bases from V and 5 bases from J, with 15 bases between. The CDR3 consists of 13 residues. The CDR3, as DNA: TGCAGTGCTCTTCCCAATATGGGTACTGAAGCTTTCTTT. This translates into CSALPNMGTEAFF.

This clonotype was counted only a few times. J is TRBJ2-1 and V is TRBV5-1; 14 bases map to TRBD2. This CDR3 spans 15 amino acids. Germline CDR1 reads SGHRS; CDR2 reads YFSETQ. J gave up 9 bases and V 7 bases, and 9 bases lay outside the gene matches. CDR3 bases: TGCGCCAGCCGGCTGGGACTAGCGGGAGTAACTGAGCAGTTCTTC. This gives the protein CASRLGLAGVTEQFF.

At least ten counts were recorded for this clonotype. This chain uses TRBV5-1 with TRBJ2-2, with D maybe TRBD1 (5 bases). The CDR3 consists of 15 residues. The V gene's germline CDR1 is SGHRS and CDR2 YFSETQ. The V end lost 4 bases, the J end lost 2 bases, and 12 bases lay between the germline ends. The CDR3 DNA reads TGCGCCAGCAGCCCTGGGGCGGTTAACACCGGGGAGCTGTTTTTT. It translates to CASSPGAVNTGELFF.

This chain joins TRBV5-1 and TRBJ1-2; possible D gene TRBD1, 6 bases. Germline V gene lookup returns CDR1 SGHRS and CDR2 YFSETQ. There are 12 residues in the CDR3. V shed 4 bases and J shed 5 bases, with 9 bases lying between them. The CDR3 bases are TGCGCCAGCAGCGGACAGTTGTATGGCTACACCTTC. Amino acids: CASSGQLYGYTF.

The table lists this clonotype with many counts. The chain links TRBV12-3 or TRBV12-4 to TRBJ2-3; 8 bases map to TRBD1. The CDR3 is 14 residues long. V lost 7 bases to trimming and J lost 0 bases; unmatched junction nucleotides: 3. CDR3 region: CASIWTGSTDTQYF. In nucleotides, the CDR3 is TGTGCCAGCATCTGGACAGGGAGCACAGATACGCAGTATTTT.

The rearrangement links TRBV27 to TRBJ1-1; TRBD1 matches at 9 bases. The trim removed 3 bases at V and 4 bases at J, leaving 6 bases unmatched. This CDR3 is built from 15 residues. Germline assignment: CDR1 MNHEY and CDR2 SMNVEV (reference sequence). The CDR3 DNA sequence: TGTGCCAGCAGTTTCTTGGACAGGGGCCTCACTGAAGCTTTCTTT. Amino acid sequence: CASSFLDRGLTEAFF.

This clonotype was seen at least ten times. The rearrangement joins TRBV15 to TRBJ2-2, with 7 positions matching TRBD1. The V gene end was trimmed by 0 bases and the J gene end by 2 bases; junction bases not matched to a gene: 3. The CDR3 runs 16 residues. In germline, CDR1 is LNHNV, CDR2 YYDKDF (reference sequence). The CDR3 reads CATSRERGPNTGELFF. The CDR3 region has the DNA TGTGCCACCAGCAGAGAAAGGGGGCCAAACACCGGGGAGCTGTTTTTT.

This clonotype was counted ten times or more. The chain carries TRBV11-2 and TRBJ2-1; D is unclear. In germline, CDR1 is SGHAT, CDR2 FQNNGV. Deletions cut 0 bases from V and 5 bases from J, with 8 bases between. This CDR3 spans 14 amino acids. CDR3 loop: CASSLDYQNNEQFF. CDR3 DNA: TGTGCCAGCAGCTTAGATTACCAGAACAATGAGCAGTTCTTC.

There are many counts of this clonotype. The rearrangement joins TRBV7-9 to TRBJ1-1; D remains ambiguous. The length of the CDR3 is 13 residues. Germline loops: CDR1 SEHNR, CDR2 FQNEAQ (reference sequence). V was cut by 6 bases and J by 0 bases, with 8 bases left in between. CDR3 bases: TGTGCCAGCAGTCCGGAGCTGAACACTGAAGCTTTCTTT. Translating gives CASSPELNTEAFF.

The chain links TRBV9 to TRBJ2-7; tentative D call: TRBD2 (5 bases). The CDR3 has 11 amino acids. From germline, CDR1 is SGDLS and CDR2 YYNGEE. V lost 7 bases, J lost 9 bases, and 14 bases lay in between. CDR3 in amino acids: CASGGPQRQYF. The CDR3 nucleotides are TGTGCCAGCGGAGGCCCTCAGAGGCAGTACTTC.

This clonotype was counted at least ten times. The J gene is TRBJ1-4, the V gene TRBV28; no definite D call. Per the germline V gene, CDR1 is MDHEN and CDR2 is SYDVKM. V was trimmed by 5 bases and J by 8 bases, leaving 18 bases between them. CDR3 length: 15 residues. CDR3 sequence: CASSPPADGGEKLFF. CDR3 bases: TGTGCCAGCAGTCCCCCCGCTGATGGAGGGGAAAAACTGTTTTTT.

This clonotype has a handful of counts. J is TRBJ2-7 and V is TRBV20-1, with TRBD2 matching 13 bases. Germline-derived CDR1 and CDR2 are DFQATT and SNEGSKA (reference sequence). After removal of 7 bases from V and 1 base from J, the junction contained 1 base not matched to a gene. The length of the CDR3 is 13 residues. The CDR3 here is CSGGLAGSYEQYF. The CDR3 coding sequence is TGCAGTGGGGGACTAGCGGGATCCTACGAGCAGTACTTC.

This clonotype was detected many times. CDR3 DNA: TGTGCCATCAGTCTCGAGGGACAGACCTATGGCTACACCTTC. This translates into CAISLEGQTYGYTF. V usage is TRBV10-3 and J usage is TRBJ1-2; 7 bases line up with TRBD1. Per germline, CDR1 ENHRY and CDR2 SYGVKD. Germline trimming cut 5 bases from V and 4 bases from J; bases unmatched to any gene: 7. The CDR3 has 14 residues.

Many counts were recorded for this clonotype. The rearrangement uses TRBV27 and TRBJ2-1, with D perhaps TRBD1 (5 bases). CDR3 length: 20 residues. CDR1 and CDR2 from the germline V gene are MNHEY and SMNVEV (reference sequence). Trimming removed 5 bases at V and 1 base at J, with 27 bases between. The CDR3 loop reads CASSPYSPPDSTKSYNEQFF. The DNA for the CDR3 is TGTGCCAGCAGTCCGTATTCTCCCCCAGACAGCACCAAGTCCTACAATGAGCAGTTCTTC.

There are many counts of this clonotype. The V gene is TRBV12-3 or TRBV12-4, the J gene TRBJ1-3; D gene uncertain. V was pared by 5 bases and J by 3 bases, with 14 bases between. The CDR3 has 15 residues. The CDR3 DNA follows: TGTGCCAGCAGTCAGTTGGCAAGTCGTGGAAACACCATATATTTT. Residues: CASSQLASRGNTIYF.